One sample yielded the 26 T cell receptor beta chains listed below, sequenced in a study of vaccination effects on CD4 cells after COVID-19. Before any sequencing was done, the ViraFEST assay used viral peptide pools to expand antigen-specific CD4+ T cells. Following culture for roughly 10 days, CD4+ T cells were isolated. In the vaccine recipients, nucleocapsid antibodies were negative and there was no prior SARS-CoV-2 infection. The antigens these receptors bind are not known. The method was immunoSEQ multiplex PCR; TCRdb's version includes in-frame clones alone and lacks a portion of them. Of tens of thousands of clones listed, around 67% are singletons. Source: CD4+ T cells from PBMCs cultured with HCoV-OC43 spike peptides, taken before COVID-19 vaccination. Subset described: HCoV-OC43 spike overlapping peptide pool stimulation. The receptors were gathered from a human donor who received a COVID-19 vaccine.

This chain links TRBV5-1 with TRBJ2-2; D is unresolved. The germline V gene encodes CDR1 SGHRS and CDR2 YFSETQ. With 0 bases removed from V and 5 bases from J, the gap between germline ends came to 11 bases. The length of the CDR3 is 15 residues. The CDR3: CASSLEKEGTGELFF. For the CDR3, the DNA is TGCGCCAGCAGCTTGGAAAAAGAAGGAACCGGGGAGCTGTTTTTT.

V gene TRBV3-1 (or the pseudogene TRBV3-2) combines with J gene TRBJ2-2; unclear D gene. Germline CDR1 LGHDT, CDR2 YNNKEL (reference sequence). Trimming removed 1 base at V and 8 bases at J, with 5 bases between. The CDR3 consists of 12 residues. CDR3 DNA: TGTGCCAGCAGCCAAGTTGGTGGGGAGCTGTTTTTT. It yields the protein CASSQVGGELFF.

This clone was recorded a few times. The CDR3 nucleotides are TGCGCCAGCGGATCTAACAGTGCCCCTGAAGCTTTCTTT. Protein: CASGSNSAPEAFF. This rearrangement joins TRBV5-1 to TRBJ1-1, with no clear D. Germline V gene lookup returns CDR1 SGHRS and CDR2 YFSETQ. The CDR3 extends over 13 amino acids. V gave up 7 bases and J gave up 6 bases, with 16 bases separating them.

The rearrangement uses TRBV6-5 and TRBJ2-4; possibly TRBD2 for D (5 bases). This CDR3 is 16 amino acids long. From germline, CDR1 is MNHEY and CDR2 SVGAGI. V was pared by 2 bases and J by 6 bases, with 17 bases between. CDR3 coding DNA: TGTGCCAGCAGTTACCGGAGGAGTAAAGGCGGAAACATTCAGTACTTC. This translates into CASSYRRSKGGNIQYF.

The rearrangement joins TRBV28 to TRBJ2-7, with 9 bases aligning to TRBD1. Looked up from germline, CDR1 is MDHEN and CDR2 is SYDVKM. V was clipped by 7 bases and J by 8 bases; unmatched bases: 12. This CDR3 contains 14 residues. The CDR3 DNA follows: TGTGCCAGCACCCCGGGGGGACAGGGCAGGAAGCAGTACTTC. Encoded protein: CASTPGGQGRKQYF.

This clone came up once. The chain is built from TRBV6-1 and TRBJ2-7; TRBD1 matches at 8 bases. V dropped 4 bases and J dropped 1; count of bases not matched to a gene: 9. The germline V gene encodes CDR1 MNHNS and CDR2 SASEGT. The CDR3 consists of 16 residues. CDR3 in amino acids: CASSGRTGHISYEQYF. For the CDR3, the DNA is TGTGCCAGCAGTGGTCGGACAGGGCATATTTCCTACGAGCAGTACTTC.

V and J are TRBV6-5 and TRBJ2-3; D not certain. CDR1 is MNHEY, CDR2 SVGAGI, per germline. The CDR3 length is 11 residues. The V end was cut by 4 bases, the J end by 2 bases, with 1 base between. The CDR3 sequence: CASSSTDTQYF. The DNA for the CDR3 is TGTGCCAGCAGTTCCACAGATACGCAGTATTTT.

The rearrangement joins TRBV6-2 or TRBV6-3 to TRBJ2-2; no clear D gene. V was cut by 2 bases and J by 4 bases, with 14 bases left in between. The CDR3 consists of 16 residues. Germline CDR1 MNHEY, CDR2 SVGEGT. CDR3: CASSYGLSPSTGELFF. CDR3 DNA sequence: TGTGCCAGCAGTTACGGGCTATCCCCGTCCACCGGGGAGCTGTTTTTT.

This chain uses TRBV30 with TRBJ1-6; the D gene is possibly TRBD1 (5 bases). CDR1 is GTSNPN and CDR2 is SVGIG in the germline V gene (reference sequence). There are 13 residues in the CDR3. Trimming cost V 3 bases and J 7 bases, with 10 bases left between them. CDR3 in DNA: TGTGCCTGGAGGCCAGGGTGGAATTCACCCCTCCACTTT. Amino acid sequence: CAWRPGWNSPLHF.

The CDR3 reads CASSEQSGESEQYF. The CDR3 DNA sequence: TGTGCCAGCAGTGAACAGTCAGGGGAGAGCGAGCAGTACTTC. The chain recombines TRBV6-1 with TRBJ2-7; D may be TRBD1 (6 bases). The CDR3 spans 14 residues. V was pared by 2 bases and J by 6 bases, with 14 bases between. CDR1 MNHNS and CDR2 SASEGT come from the germline V gene.

V is TRBV5-1 and J is TRBJ1-1, with D hard to call. CDR3 length: 13 residues. The V end was cut by 4 bases, the J end by 0 bases, with 7 bases between. CDR1 and CDR2 from the germline V gene are SGHRS and YFSETQ. The CDR3 sequence: CASSPAMNTEAFF. The CDR3 region has the DNA TGCGCCAGCAGCCCGGCCATGAACACTGAAGCTTTCTTT.

V is TRBV27 and J is TRBJ1-1, with TRBD1 matching over 8 bases. Germline CDR1 reads MNHEY; CDR2 reads SMNVEV (reference sequence). This CDR3 has 14 amino acids. V shed 5 bases and J 0 bases; nucleotides not matched to a gene: 2. The CDR3 here is CASSPDRVNTEAFF. For the CDR3, the DNA is TGTGCCAGCAGTCCGGACAGGGTGAACACTGAAGCTTTCTTT.

The genes are TRBV6-4 and TRBJ2-7; possibly TRBD2 for D (5 bases). This CDR3 comprises 13 residues. Between the trimmed V and J ends, which lost 5 bases and 3 bases, there was a span of 11 bases. The germline V gene encodes CDR1 MRHNA and CDR2 SNTAGT. The CDR3 DNA reads as TGTGCCAGCAGTCCCATACGGGGCTACGAGCAGTACTTC. This gives the protein CASSPIRGYEQYF.

Only one count was recorded for this clone. V gene TRBV9 combines with J gene TRBJ2-7; weak D call: TRBD2 (6 bases). Germline values: CDR1 SGDLS, CDR2 YYNGEE. Trimming shortened V by 4 bases and J by 2 bases, and 16 bases separated the two germline ends. This CDR3 has 15 residues. Here the CDR3 reads CASSPRGTVTYEQYF. CDR3 bases: TGTGCCAGCAGCCCTCGAGGGACTGTGACCTACGAGCAGTACTTC.

In this sample, this clone turned up once. The rearrangement links TRBV20-1 to TRBJ1-2; D remains unclear. Looked up from germline, CDR1 is DFQATT and CDR2 is SNEGSKA (reference sequence). This CDR3 has 11 residues. The V end lost 0 bases, the J end lost 10 bases, and 9 bases lay between the germline ends. CDR3 loop: CSARDKPHYTF. The CDR3 DNA sequence: TGCAGTGCTAGAGATAAGCCCCACTACACCTTC.

This clone has a handful of counts. The chain uses TRBV2 and TRBJ2-2, with 8 bases matching TRBD1. The CDR3 consists of 15 residues. V lost 6 bases and J lost 4; bases outside the gene matches: 7. CDR1 and CDR2 (germline): SNHLY, FYNNEI. The CDR3 loop is CASRLDRGGTGELFF. The CDR3 DNA sequence: TGTGCCAGCAGGCTAGACAGGGGAGGCACCGGGGAGCTGTTTTTT.

V is TRBV20-1 and J is TRBJ1-2, with TRBD1 identical over 8 bases. CDR1 and CDR2 from the germline V gene are DFQATT and SNEGSKA (reference sequence). With 3 bases clipped from V and 7 bases from J, the junction kept 10 bases outside the gene matches. This CDR3 has 14 residues. The CDR3 protein is CSASEIQGARGYTF. DNA for the CDR3: TGCAGTGCTAGTGAAATCCAGGGGGCTCGTGGCTACACCTTC.

This sequence joins TRBV7-2 and TRBJ2-3; maybe TRBD2 (6 bases). The ends were cut back, 3 bases at V and 1 base at J, with 14 bases in the middle. Germline CDR1 and CDR2: SGHTA and FQGNSA. The CDR3 has 16 residues. The CDR3 region has the DNA TGTGCCAGCAGCTTTTCCGGCGGGGTGGGCACAGATACGCAGTATTTT. Translation gives CASSFSGGVGTDTQYF.

There are a few counts of this clone. This chain joins TRBV2 and TRBJ1-5; D may be TRBD1 (6 bases). In germline, CDR1 is SNHLY, CDR2 FYNNEI. This CDR3 is built from 15 residues. V was shortened by 7 bases and J by 0 bases, with 13 bases between the two germline ends. CDR3 in amino acids: CASTREGHSNQPQHF. The DNA for the CDR3 is TGTGCCAGCACGAGGGAGGGACATAGCAATCAGCCCCAGCATTTT.

V is TRBV18 and J is TRBJ1-1, with no clear D. Per the germline V gene, CDR1 is KGHSH and CDR2 is LQKENI. This CDR3 spans 11 amino acids. V was clipped by 4 bases and J by 3 bases, with 3 bases between them. In nucleotides, the CDR3 is TGTGCCAGCTCACGGGACACTGAAGCTTTCTTT. This codes for CASSRDTEAFF.

In this sample, this clone turned up once. The V gene is TRBV7-2, the J gene TRBJ1-4; D is uncertain. Trimming removed 4 bases at V and 8 bases at J, with 5 bases between. The CDR3 sequence is 11 residues long. Germline V gene lookup returns CDR1 SGHTA and CDR2 FQGNSA. In DNA, the CDR3 is TGTGCCAGCAGCTCTGGGGAAAAACTGTTTTTT. Residues: CASSSGEKLFF.

This chain links TRBV7-2 with TRBJ1-4; the D is unclear. The germline V gene encodes CDR1 SGHTA and CDR2 FQGNSA. The ends were cut back, 3 bases at V and 5 bases at J, with 10 bases in the middle. This CDR3 is built from 14 residues. CDR3 sequence: CASSFSGSNEKLFF. The CDR3 coding sequence is TGTGCCAGCAGCTTTTCCGGGTCCAATGAAAAACTGTTTTTT.

The chain couples TRBV6-6 to TRBJ1-2; possibly TRBD1 for D (6 bases). The CDR3 sequence is 13 residues long. Germline assignment: CDR1 MNHNY and CDR2 SVGAGI (reference sequence). Trimming shortened V by 4 bases and J by 4 bases, and 10 bases separated the two germline ends. The CDR3 loop reads CASSSTGTYGYTF. The CDR3, as DNA: TGTGCCAGCAGTTCCACAGGGACCTATGGCTACACCTTC.

The chain has TRBV6-5 and TRBJ1-2; D might be TRBD1 (6 bases). The V end lost 0 bases, the J end lost 3 bases, and 11 bases lay between the germline ends. Looked up from germline, CDR1 is MNHEY and CDR2 is SVGAGI. The length of the CDR3 is 15 residues. The CDR3 spells CASSYSGGSYYGYTF. The CDR3 region has the DNA TGTGCCAGCAGTTACTCAGGGGGAAGTTACTATGGCTACACCTTC.

CDR3 region: CASNRALGQPQHF. DNA of the CDR3: TGTGCCAGCAACAGGGCTTTGGGTCAGCCCCAGCATTTT. V usage is TRBV6-6 and J usage is TRBJ1-5; TRBD1 is a possible D gene (6 bases). The V and J ends lost 7 bases and 6 bases respectively, with 13 bases between them. The CDR3 runs to 13 residues. Looked up from germline, CDR1 is MNHNY and CDR2 is SVGAGI (reference sequence).

CDR3 DNA: TGTGCCAGCAGCTTAGTTGGGACAGGGGTGAACACCGGGGAGCTGTTTTTT. Translating gives CASSLVGTGVNTGELFF. The chain links TRBV7-2 to TRBJ2-2; TRBD1 matches at 10 bases. The trim removed 1 base at V and 1 base at J, leaving 3 bases unmatched. This CDR3 spans 17 amino acids. Germline V CDR1 and CDR2: SGHTA, FQGNSA.